This entry lists 21 T cell receptor beta chains sequenced from one sample in a study of cytomegalovirus exposure and HLA in healthy donors. PCR amplification relied on 60 Vbeta primers (plus 13 Jbeta primers). Clones were read by immunoSEQ multiplex PCR, and TCRdb kept only the in-frame ones, dropping some. The sample holds roughly 200,000 clones, around 80% seen once. Sequenced sample: PBMCs. These TCRs come from a boy aged 2 to 10 in good health and CMV-seronegative.

J is TRBJ2-3 and V is TRBV9; D uncertain. Germline V gives CDR1 SGDLS, CDR2 YYNGEE. The CDR3 is 15 residues long. With 2 bases removed from V and 0 bases from J, the gap between germline ends came to 10 bases. The CDR3: CASSVASLSTDTQYF. CDR3 DNA sequence: TGTGCCAGCAGCGTGGCTAGTCTAAGCACAGATACGCAGTATTTT.

The chain couples TRBV19 to TRBJ1-5, with TRBD1 as a possible D gene (5 bases). This CDR3 is 17 amino acids long. V was shortened by 6 bases and J by 6 bases, with 24 bases between the two germline ends. Germline loops: CDR1 LNHDA, CDR2 SQIVND (reference sequence). In nucleotides, the CDR3 is TGTGCCAGTAGAAATCAGGCATGGGCCCCAAGGGGTCAGCCCCAGCATTTT. Its translation: CASRNQAWAPRGQPQHF.

The chain is built from TRBV5-1 and TRBJ2-1; 10 positions agree with TRBD2. CDR3 length: 16 amino acids. Germline V gene lookup returns CDR1 SGHRS and CDR2 YFSETQ. The V and J ends lost 0 bases and 8 bases, in that order; junction bases with no gene match: 8. DNA for the CDR3: TGCGCCAGCAGCTTGGTACTAGCGGGAAGAGTAGATGAGCAGTTCTTC. This codes for CASSLVLAGRVDEQFF.

The rearrangement uses TRBV7-6 and TRBJ1-2, with D maybe TRBD1 (6 bases). Germline values: CDR1 SGHVS, CDR2 FNYEAQ. Trimming took 5 bases from V and 0 from J, leaving 13 bases between them. This CDR3 region has 15 residues. The chain's CDR3 is CASSPGTTANYGYTF. The CDR3 nucleotides read TGTGCCAGCAGCCCCGGGACAACCGCTAACTATGGCTACACCTTC.

The chain recombines TRBV18 with TRBJ2-6, with a possible D match to TRBD2 (6 bases). Germline V gene lookup returns CDR1 KGHSH and CDR2 LQKENI. V gave up 1 base and J gave up 2 bases, with 18 bases separating them. The CDR3 sequence is 19 residues long. CDR3 nucleotides: TGTGCCAGCTCACCACAGGCGGGACTCCGAGGCACTGGGGCCAACGTCCTGACTTTC. Encoded protein: CASSPQAGLRGTGANVLTF.

The chain has TRBV14 and TRBJ2-1; D unclear. Trimming stripped 6 bases from V and 4 bases from J, with 13 bases between. Germline V gene data show CDR1 as SGHDN and CDR2 as FVKESK. The CDR3 is 14 residues long. The CDR3 DNA follows: TGTGCCAGCAGTGGCAAATCTGTTTACAATGAGCAGTTCTTC. Translation: CASSGKSVYNEQFF.

The genes are TRBV4-2 and TRBJ2-2; 8 bases fit TRBD2. The CDR3 runs to 16 residues. The V and J ends lost 0 bases and 6 bases, in that order; junction bases with no gene match: 6. Germline loops: CDR1 LGHNA, CDR2 YNFKEQ. CDR3 coding DNA: TGTGCCAGCAGCCAAGAGGGCCCGGGGGGGGCCGGGGAGCTGTTTTTT. Residues: CASSQEGPGGAGELFF.

J is TRBJ1-1 and V is TRBV13, with TRBD1 matching 7 bases. This CDR3 comprises 17 residues. Losses at the gene ends were 2 bases for V and 4 bases for J; bases not matched to a gene: 13. CDR1 is PRHDT and CDR2 is FYEKMQ in the germline V gene (reference sequence). Here the CDR3 DNA reads TGTGCCAGCAGCTTACGAGGGGGCGCGGGGGGGGGCACTGAAGCTTTCTTT. Encoded protein: CASSLRGGAGGGTEAFF.

In this sample, this clone turned up once. The genes are TRBV5-4 and TRBJ1-4; tentatively, D is TRBD1 (6 bases). The germline V gene encodes CDR1 SGHNT and CDR2 YYREEE (reference sequence). This CDR3 region has 15 residues. V was cut by 3 bases and J by 4 bases, with 13 bases left in between. The CDR3 DNA is TGTGCCAGCAGCTCTCAACAGGGACGTAATGAAAAACTGTTTTTT. Its translation: CASSSQQGRNEKLFF.

J is TRBJ2-7 and V is TRBV25-1; 12 positions agree with TRBD2. The CDR3 loop spans 16 amino acids. Germline V gene data show CDR1 as MGHDK and CDR2 as SYGVNS. Unmatched junction bases numbered 9, after V lost 6 bases and J lost 3 bases. CDR3: CASSAPGTSGRYEQYF. The CDR3 nucleotides read TGTGCCAGCAGCGCCCCTGGGACTAGCGGGCGCTACGAGCAGTACTTC.

The chain is built from TRBV6-5 and TRBJ1-1; TRBD1 is a possible D gene (6 bases). CDR1 and CDR2 (germline): MNHEY, SVGAGI. CDR3 size: 13 residues. The V end was cut by 8 bases, the J end by 4 bases, with 14 bases between. In DNA, the CDR3 is TGTGCCAGCTCAGCCAGGGGATCCACTGAAGCTTTCTTT. This sequence encodes CASSARGSTEAFF.

The chain couples TRBV7-2 to TRBJ2-3; TRBD2 matches at 11 bases. Germline V gives CDR1 SGHTA, CDR2 FQGNSA. The CDR3 loop spans 17 amino acids. After removal of 4 bases from V and 4 bases from J, the junction contained 10 bases not matched to a gene. CDR3 sequence: CASSWSGLAGFSDTQYF. As DNA, the CDR3 is TGTGCCAGCAGCTGGTCAGGACTAGCGGGTTTCTCAGATACGCAGTATTTT.

The V call is TRBV5-8, the J call TRBJ2-3, with TRBD2 matching over 10 bases. CDR1 is SGHTS, CDR2 YDEGEE, per germline. The CDR3 runs to 16 residues. V shed 4 bases, J shed 2 bases, and the junction held 7 bases outside the gene matches. Here the CDR3 DNA reads TGTGCCAGCAGCCCCAGGACTAGCGGTCACACAGATACGCAGTATTTT. Its protein is CASSPRTSGHTDTQYF.

This clone was seen a single time. Written as DNA, the CDR3 is TGTGCCAGCAGCTTAGGGGGACATAACAATGAGCAGTTCTTC. Amino acid sequence: CASSLGGHNNEQFF. This chain joins TRBV7-9 and TRBJ2-1; D might be TRBD1 (6 bases). The CDR3 is 14 residues long. V was clipped by 1 base and J by 5 bases, with 9 bases between them. CDR1 is SEHNR, CDR2 FQNEAQ, per germline (reference sequence).

The chain couples TRBV30 to TRBJ1-2; tentative D call: TRBD1 (5 bases). V lost 3 bases to trimming and J lost 8 bases, with 22 bases between them. The CDR3 totals 15 residues. Germline assignment: CDR1 GTSNPN and CDR2 SVGIG (reference sequence). CDR3 loop: CAWSSFVGPFVGYTF. CDR3 DNA: TGTGCCTGGAGCAGCTTCGTGGGGCCGTTTGTGGGCTACACCTTC. The whole variable domain, remainder taken from reference TRBV30 and TRBJ1-2, is SQTIHQWPATLVQPVGSPLSLECTVEGTSNPNLYWYRQAAGRGLQLLFYSVGIGQISSEVPQNLSASRPQDRQFILSSKKLLLSDSGFYLCAWSSFVGPFVGYTFGSGTRLTVV.

The sample holds one count of this clone. The J gene is TRBJ1-1, the V gene TRBV18, with 7 positions matching TRBD1. The junction had 12 bases not matched to a gene; V was cut back by 4 bases and J by 4 bases. CDR1 is KGHSH and CDR2 is LQKENI in the germline V gene. This CDR3 spans 16 amino acids. The CDR3 protein is CASSQYRQGGGTEAFF. In nucleotides, the CDR3 is TGTGCCAGCTCACAATACAGACAGGGCGGAGGCACTGAAGCTTTCTTT.

This chain links TRBV2 with TRBJ2-7, with D perhaps matching TRBD1 (6 bases). Between the trimmed V and J ends, which lost 5 bases and 7 bases, there was a span of 18 bases. In germline, CDR1 is SNHLY, CDR2 FYNNEI. The CDR3 spans 14 residues. CDR3 coding DNA: TGTGCCAGCAGTAGGCCAGGGGAAGAAGAGGAGCAGTACTTC. This codes for CASSRPGEEEEQYF.

With respect to this clone: The junction departs from germline at one end; a sequencing error may be responsible. The chain carries TRBV7-6 and TRBJ2-1; maybe TRBD2 (5 bases). The CDR3 loop spans 10 amino acids. Germline values: CDR1 SGHVS, CDR2 FNYEAQ. As DNA, the CDR3 is TGTGCCAGCGGGAGTTGGGTCCTGGTCTTC. It translates to CASGSWVLVF.

The chain has TRBV30 and TRBJ1-1, with D unresolved. CDR3 size: 11 residues. Between the trimmed V and J ends, which lost 4 bases and 8 bases, there was a span of 11 bases. Germline loops: CDR1 GTSNPN, CDR2 SVGIG (reference sequence). Here the CDR3 reads CAWNWRTEAFF. CDR3 sequence (DNA): TGTGCCTGGAACTGGAGGACCGAAGCTTTCTTT.

The chain joins TRBV27 to TRBJ2-5, with 8 bases identical to TRBD1. The J call may be in error: the DNA end matches TRBJ2-7 better. Germline V CDR1 and CDR2: MNHEY, SMNVEV (reference sequence). This CDR3 is built from 13 residues. DNA for the CDR3: TGTGCCAGCAGTTTCAGGGGGCGGTACGAGCAGTACTTC. Amino acid sequence: CASSFRGRYEQYF.

This clone is a singleton in its sample. This chain links TRBV7-8 with TRBJ2-6; maybe TRBD2 (5 bases). CDR3 size: 18 residues. V lost 5 bases, J lost 0 bases, and 17 bases lay in between. Per the germline V gene, CDR1 is SGHVS and CDR2 is FQNEAQ. CDR3 DNA: TGTGCCAGCAGCCTCCTCGTGGGTGGGAGCTCTGGGGCCAACGTCCTGACTTTC. Its translation is CASSLLVGGSSGANVLTF.